There are many counts of the clone carrying this T cell receptor (beta chain). Its antigen is as yet unknown. A CD8+CD4-CCR7+CD45RA+ phenotype served as the sorting definition for naive CD8 T cells. Trimming pared 3 bases from V and 0 bases from J, leaving 17 bases between. The CDR3 has 17 residues. CDR1 and CDR2 from the germline V gene are LGHDT and YNNKEL (reference sequence). The sample comes from a study of molecular identifiers for immune sequencing clone quantification. General study points: Over 97% of CMV-specific effector molecules, but under 1% of naive ones, were in clones above 20 copies. Barcode collisions between identical TCR molecules could shrink estimates of highly expanded clone sizes.

TCRdb re-called the PCR reads through MiXCR, storing one row per CDR3 protein. In the table there are 63,000 or so distinct CDR3 sequences, around a sixth of which are singletons. The sample was naive CD8+ T cells from blood, with Jurkat cell RNA spiked in. Subset denoted: FACS-sorted CD8+CD4-CCR7+CD45RA+ naive T cells. The V and J genes are TRBV3-1 and TRBJ1-1; perhaps TRBD1 as D (5 bases). The source is a human donor in good health. Some libraries in this study had Jurkat cell RNA spiked in. The CDR3 region is CASSQGGGWILNTEAFF. The CDR3 region has the DNA TGTGCCAGCAGCCAGGGGGGAGGGTGGATTTTGAACACTGAAGCTTTCTTT.